This entry lists 27 T cell receptor beta chains sequenced from one sample in a study of T-cell reconstitution after alpha-beta-depleted transplantation in children (dated by TCRdb to about 2016). Libraries were prepared through PCR. Sequenced using an Illumina HiSeq 2500. To normalize quantification of the TCRbeta repertoire, the TCR libraries were built with molecular barcoding that relied on unique molecular identifiers. The public sequencing data were trimmed at Q25 with fastp and processed into clonotypes with MiXCR by TCRdb, which kept only in-frame beta chains. When rows share a CDR3 protein, they turn into one entry using the most common DNA and genes. The table for this sample lists some 200,000 distinct CDR3 sequences; approximately 6.9% of them were counted only once. The top ten hold 5.5% of the sample. The treatment or condition label here, explained by the study, means: allogeneic hematopoietic cell transplantation with graft depleted of TCRalphabeta T cells and CD19 B cells.

Source: PBMCs, taken before TCRalphabeta/CD19-depleted stem cell transplant. Every receptor here comes from a boy aged 2 to 10 with acute lymphoblastic leukemia, due to receive a stem cell transplant.

This clonotype was seen repeatedly, ten times or more. The rearrangement uses TRBV7-8 and TRBJ2-3, with D perhaps matching TRBD1 (5 bases). CDR1 and CDR2 (germline): SGHVS, FQNEAQ. The CDR3 is 15 residues long. The V and J ends lost 1 base and 7 bases respectively, with 15 bases between them. This CDR3 reads CASSLEARGTNTQYF. CDR3 nucleotides: TGTGCCAGCAGCTTAGAGGCAAGGGGTACAAATACGCAGTATTTT. The full variable domain, completed using reference TRBV7-8 and TRBJ2-3, is GAGVSQSPRYKVAKRGQDVALRCDPISGHVSLFWYQQALGQGPEFLTYFQNEAQLDKSGLPSDRFFAERPEGSVSTLKIQRTQQEDSAVYLCASSLEARGTNTQYFGPGTRLTVL.

The sample holds many counts of this clonotype. The chain has TRBV7-3 and TRBJ2-1; 7 nucleotides agree with TRBD1. CDR3 size: 14 residues. Trimming at V came to 4 bases and at J to 4 bases, leaving 4 bases not matched to a gene. In germline, CDR1 is SGHTA, CDR2 FQGTGA. For the CDR3, the DNA is TGTGCCAGCAGCTACGGACAGGAGTACAATGAGCAGTTCTTC. Residues: CASSYGQEYNEQFF. The variable domain in full, with the rest retrieved from reference TRBV7-3 and TRBJ2-1, is GAGVSQTPSNKVTEKGKYVELRCDPISGHTALYWYRQSLGQGPEFLIYFQGTGAADDSGLPNDRFFAVRPEGSVSTLKIQRTERGDSAVYLCASSYGQEYNEQFFGPGTRLTVL.

In its sample, this clonotype was seen many times. The rearrangement links TRBV20-1 to TRBJ2-1, with D possibly called TRBD1 or TRBD2 (5 bases each). There are 14 residues in the CDR3. Germline CDR1 and CDR2: DFQATT and SNEGSKA (reference sequence). The V gene lost 3 bases and the J gene lost 0 bases, with 9 bases spanning the gap. The CDR3 nucleotides read TGCAGTGCTAGTAGGGACGGCTCCTACAATGAGCAGTTCTTC. Translated: CSASRDGSYNEQFF.

The table lists this clonotype with many counts. The V call is TRBV7-2, the J call TRBJ2-7, with TRBD2 as a possible D gene (5 bases). V was pared by 5 bases and J by 6 bases, with 17 bases between. CDR1 is SGHTA and CDR2 is FQGNSA in the germline V gene. The CDR3 totals 14 residues. In DNA, the CDR3 is TGTGCCAGCAGCATTATTAGGGCGGGTTTCGAGCAGTACTTC. This encodes CASSIIRAGFEQYF.

This clonotype was counted ten times or more. The rearrangement joins TRBV20-1 to TRBJ2-2; no firm D call. The germline V and J ends were trimmed by 3 bases and 6 bases, with 26 bases remaining between them. The CDR3 length is 18 residues. The germline CDR1 and CDR2 sequences are DFQATT and SNEGSKA (reference sequence). The CDR3: CSAREIKSIVLTPGELFF. CDR3 bases: TGCAGTGCTAGGGAAATAAAGTCCATCGTACTCACTCCCGGGGAGCTGTTTTTT.

This clonotype was observed at least ten times. The J gene is TRBJ2-5, the V gene TRBV28; D is possibly TRBD2 (5 bases). The CDR3 has 16 amino acids. The germline gives CDR1 MDHEN, CDR2 SYDVKM. Trimming cost V 9 bases and J 4 bases, with 24 bases left between them. CDR3 bases: TGTGCCAGTCTCGGGATCGGATTTTCCCTGCCAGAGACCCAGTACTTC. Protein sequence: CASLGIGFSLPETQYF. Together with reference TRBV28 and TRBJ2-5, the CDR3 gives the full variable domain: DVKVTQSSRYLVKRTGEKVFLECVQDMDHENMFWYRQDPGLGLRLIYFSYDVKMKEKGDIPEGYSVSREKKERFSLILESASTNQTSMYLCASLGIGFSLPETQYFGPGTRLLVL.

This clonotype was counted at least ten times. The chain couples TRBV20-1 to TRBJ2-3; TRBD2 matches 8 bases. This CDR3 comprises 15 residues. J gave up 4 bases and V 0 bases, and 6 bases lay outside the gene matches. Germline CDR1 reads DFQATT; CDR2 reads SNEGSKA (reference sequence). The CDR3 region is CSARDERENPDTQYF. CDR3 DNA sequence: TGCAGTGCTAGAGATGAGCGGGAGAACCCAGATACGCAGTATTTT.

This clonotype was seen more than once but under ten times. This sequence joins TRBV6-1 and TRBJ2-7, with 9 bases lining up with TRBD1. V dropped 6 bases and J dropped 2; count of bases not matched to a gene: 8. The CDR3 is 15 amino acids. Germline V gene lookup returns CDR1 MNHNS and CDR2 SASEGT. CDR3 sequence reads: CASRESWTGAYEQYF. DNA of the CDR3: TGTGCCAGCAGAGAATCATGGACAGGGGCCTACGAGCAGTACTTC.

This clonotype was detected a few times. The chain joins TRBV4-3 to TRBJ1-1; D unclear. Germline CDR1 is LGHNA and CDR2 is YSLEER. The CDR3 covers 15 residues. Trimming removed 1 base at V and 0 bases at J, with 9 bases between. The CDR3 reads CASSQGRRMNTEAFF. For the CDR3, the DNA is TGCGCCAGCAGCCAAGGACGACGGATGAACACTGAAGCTTTCTTT.

About this clonotype itself: A much larger clone lies a single base off, so this may be a read error. V and J are TRBV5-1 and TRBJ2-1, with a possible D match to TRBD1 (5 bases). CDR1 is SGHRS and CDR2 is YFSETQ in the germline V gene. The CDR3 runs to 15 residues. Deletions cut 1 base from V and 11 bases from J, with 19 bases between. Here the CDR3 DNA reads TGCGCCAGCAGCTTGACAGGCTATCCTAATAATCAGCAGTTCTTC. Amino acid sequence: CASSLTGYPNNQQFF. Supplemented by reference TRBV5-1 and TRBJ2-1, the full variable domain reads KAGVTQTPRYLIKTRGQQVTLSCSPISGHRSVSWYQQTPGQGLQFLFEYFSETQRNKGNFPGRFSGRQFSNSRSEMNVSTLELGDSALYLCASSLTGYPNNQQFFGPGTRLTVL.

This clonotype was seen many times. The chain uses TRBV6-5 and TRBJ1-2, with TRBD1 as a possible D gene (5 bases). V lost 2 bases to trimming and J lost 1 base, with 5 bases between them. CDR1 and CDR2 from the germline V gene are MNHEY and SVGAGI. CDR3 size: 13 residues. The CDR3 is CASSYDSNYGYTF. The CDR3 DNA sequence: TGTGCCAGCAGTTACGACAGTAACTATGGCTACACCTTC.

Ten or more counts support this clonotype. This CDR3 is CASSSGGALNEQFF. For the CDR3, the DNA is TGTGCCAGCTCCAGCGGGGGGGCCCTAAATGAGCAGTTCTTC. V and J are TRBV28 and TRBJ2-1; TRBD2 matches 10 bases. Germline V CDR1 and CDR2: MDHEN, SYDVKM. With 8 bases clipped from V and 7 bases from J, the junction kept 8 bases outside the gene matches. The CDR3 contains 14 residues.

This clonotype was seen repeatedly, ten times or more. This chain joins TRBV27 and TRBJ1-1; tentative D call: TRBD1 (6 bases). V lost 9 bases and J lost 6, with 11 bases in between. The V gene's germline CDR1 is MNHEY and CDR2 SMNVEV (reference sequence). The length of the CDR3 is 11 residues. The CDR3: CASQQGSEAFF. CDR3 DNA: TGTGCCAGTCAACAGGGATCTGAAGCTTTCTTT.

This clonotype was recorded many times. Written as DNA, the CDR3 is TGCGCCAGCAGCGCAACAGGGGGCTGGGAGACCCAGTACTTC. Protein sequence: CASSATGGWETQYF. This chain connects TRBV5-1 to TRBJ2-5; 9 nucleotides align to TRBD1. CDR1 SGHRS and CDR2 YFSETQ come from the germline V gene. V shed 4 bases and J 5 bases; nucleotides not matched to a gene: 6. This CDR3 has 14 amino acids.

This clonotype was seen many times. The V call is TRBV2, the J call TRBJ2-7; TRBD1 aligns across 8 bases. The CDR3 is made up of 14 amino acids. With V trimmed by 9 bases and J by 4 bases, 11 bases remained unmatched. The germline V gene encodes CDR1 SNHLY and CDR2 FYNNEI. The CDR3 protein is CARDSEQGAYEQYF. Written as DNA, the CDR3 is TGTGCCAGGGACTCGGAGCAGGGGGCATACGAGCAGTACTTC.

The chain carries TRBV9 and TRBJ2-5; TRBD1 or TRBD2 may be the D gene (5 bases each). This CDR3 has 19 residues. The germline V gene has CDR1 SGDLS and CDR2 YYNGEE. With 2 bases removed from V and 4 bases from J, the gap between germline ends came to 27 bases. CDR3 in DNA: TGTGCCAGCAGCGTTTCGCCGGGACGAAAAGATCCAGCCAGAGAGACCCAGTACTTC. Translating it yields CASSVSPGRKDPARETQYF.

The gene calls are TRBV12-3 or TRBV12-4 and TRBJ2-1; 13 bases are a match to TRBD2. The CDR3 is 16 amino acids. With 7 bases clipped from V and 7 bases from J, the junction kept 10 bases outside the gene matches. The CDR3 nucleotides are TGTGCCAGCAAAGTTCCGGGACTAGCGGGACCAAATGAGCAGTTCTTC. Translated, it gives CASKVPGLAGPNEQFF.

This clonotype was detected many times. The chain joins TRBV15 to TRBJ2-3, with D possibly matching TRBD1 (6 bases). The V end lost 5 bases, the J end lost 0 bases, and 9 bases lay between the germline ends. The CDR3 runs to 14 residues. Germline lookup yields CDR1 LNHNV and CDR2 YYDKDF (reference sequence). In DNA form, the CDR3 reads TGTGCCACCAGCTCAGGGGTTAGCACAGATACGCAGTATTTT. Translated: CATSSGVSTDTQYF.

The gene calls are TRBV4-2 and TRBJ2-7, with 7 bases aligning to TRBD2. This CDR3 spans 16 amino acids. Per the germline V gene, CDR1 is LGHNA and CDR2 is YNFKEQ. V lost 4 bases to trimming and J lost 7 bases; unmatched junction nucleotides: 16. The CDR3 sequence is CASSRGEGGPLGEQYF. In nucleotides, the CDR3 is TGTGCCAGCAGCCGGGGGGAGGGAGGGCCTCTGGGGGAGCAGTACTTC.

This clonotype was observed at least ten times. The chain joins TRBV6-5 to TRBJ2-7, with D possibly being TRBD2 (6 bases). This CDR3 is 13 amino acids long. The ends were cut back, 1 base at V and 7 bases at J, with 11 bases in the middle. Germline V gene data show CDR1 as MNHEY and CDR2 as SVGAGI. CDR3 nucleotide sequence: TGTGCCAGCAGTTACTGGAGGGCGTCGGAGCAGTACTTC. This codes for CASSYWRASEQYF.

The table lists this clonotype with many counts. J is TRBJ2-5 and V is TRBV11-2; D is unclear. The germline CDR1 and CDR2 sequences are SGHAT and FQNNGV. The CDR3 runs 13 residues. V lost 5 bases and J lost 4, with 11 bases in between. The CDR3, as DNA: TGTGCCAGCAGCCTCACTGCCTCAGAGACCCAGTACTTC. Its translation is CASSLTASETQYF.

This clonotype came up a few times. The rearrangement links TRBV20-1 to TRBJ1-2; D is uncertain. The germline V gene encodes CDR1 DFQATT and CDR2 SNEGSKA (reference sequence). The CDR3 consists of 13 residues. V lost 6 bases to trimming and J lost 4 bases, with 15 bases between them. The CDR3 nucleotides are TGCAGTGCACCCGTAGGTTACGGCTATGGCTACACCTTC. Translated: CSAPVGYGYGYTF.

This clonotype was seen many times. The chain couples TRBV20-1 to TRBJ2-1; possible D gene TRBD2, 6 bases. V was shortened by 5 bases and J by 0 bases, with 11 bases between the two germline ends. Per germline, CDR1 DFQATT and CDR2 SNEGSKA (reference sequence). The CDR3 loop spans 14 amino acids. The CDR3 bases are TGCAGTGCTGGAGCGGACTACTCCTACAATGAGCAGTTCTTC. Translated: CSAGADYSYNEQFF.

The rearrangement uses TRBV12-3 or TRBV12-4 and TRBJ1-2; TRBD1 matches 8 bases. This CDR3 has 15 residues. V shed 7 bases and J 14 bases; nucleotides not matched to a gene: 21. CDR3 DNA: TGTGCCAGCACCCTAGGGCAAGTGATGGACAGGGTGGTTACCTTC. Translating gives CASTLGQVMDRVVTF.

Concerning this clonotype itself: A much larger clone lies a single base off, so this may be a read error. It is likely a read error, because the conserved phenylalanine at the end of the CDR3 is missing. The chain has TRBV6-2 or TRBV6-3 and TRBJ1-2, with a possible D match to TRBD1 (5 bases). Trimming took off 4 bases at V and 7 bases at J, with 19 bases between the two ends. This CDR3 is 15 amino acids long. Germline V CDR1 and CDR2: MNHEY, SVGEGT. The CDR3 protein is CASSSFDRPTGGYTY. The CDR3 DNA reads as TGTGCCAGCAGTTCCTTCGACAGACCGACCGGTGGCTACACCTAC.

The chain uses TRBV2 and TRBJ1-1; D gene uncertain. This CDR3 spans 10 amino acids. The germline gives CDR1 SNHLY, CDR2 FYNNEI. V dropped 4 bases and J dropped 9 bases, with 6 bases sitting between them. CDR3 nucleotides: TGTGCCAGCAGTGGTCCGAAAGCTTTCTTT. Residues: CASSGPKAFF.

Only a few counts were recorded for this clonotype. The chain has TRBV7-8 and TRBJ1-2, with a tentative D call TRBD1 (5 bases). Trimming removed 10 bases at V and 6 bases at J, with 12 bases between. From germline, CDR1 is SGHVS and CDR2 FQNEAQ. This CDR3 region has 11 residues. CDR3 sequence reads: CANTPGDGYTF. CDR3 DNA: TGTGCCAATACTCCGGGGGATGGCTACACCTTC.